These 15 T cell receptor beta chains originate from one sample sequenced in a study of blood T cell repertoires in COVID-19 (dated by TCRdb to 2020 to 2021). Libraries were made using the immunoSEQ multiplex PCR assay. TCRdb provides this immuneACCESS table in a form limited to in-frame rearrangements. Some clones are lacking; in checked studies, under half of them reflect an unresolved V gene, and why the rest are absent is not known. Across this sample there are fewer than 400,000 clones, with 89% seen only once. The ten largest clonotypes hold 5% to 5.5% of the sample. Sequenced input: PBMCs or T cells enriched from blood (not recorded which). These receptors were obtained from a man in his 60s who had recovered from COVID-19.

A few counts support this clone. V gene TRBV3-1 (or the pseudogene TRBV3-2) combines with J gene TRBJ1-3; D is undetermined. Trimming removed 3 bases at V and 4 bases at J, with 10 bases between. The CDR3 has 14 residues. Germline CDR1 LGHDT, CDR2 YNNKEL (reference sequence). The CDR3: CASSQQSFGNTIYF. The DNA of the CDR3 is TGTGCCAGCAGCCAGCAGTCCTTCGGAAACACCATATATTTT.

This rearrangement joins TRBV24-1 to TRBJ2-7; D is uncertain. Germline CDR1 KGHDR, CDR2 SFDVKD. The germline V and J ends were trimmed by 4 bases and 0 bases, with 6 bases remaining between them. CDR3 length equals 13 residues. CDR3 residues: CATSDQFSYEQYF. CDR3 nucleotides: TGTGCCACCAGTGACCAGTTCTCCTACGAGCAGTACTTC.

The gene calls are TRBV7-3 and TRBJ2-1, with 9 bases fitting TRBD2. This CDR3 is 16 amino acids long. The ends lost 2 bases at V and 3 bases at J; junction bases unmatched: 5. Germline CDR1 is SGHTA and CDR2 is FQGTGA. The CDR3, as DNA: TGTGCCAGCAGCTTACAGGGTAGCGGGGGCTACAATGAGCAGTTCTTC. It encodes CASSLQGSGGYNEQFF.

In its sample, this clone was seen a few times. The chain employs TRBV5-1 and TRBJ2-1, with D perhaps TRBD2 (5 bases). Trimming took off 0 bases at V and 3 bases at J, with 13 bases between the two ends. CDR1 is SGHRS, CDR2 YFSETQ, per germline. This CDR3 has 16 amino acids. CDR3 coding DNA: TGCGCCAGCAGCTTGGACCCCGCCGGGGACTACAATGAGCAGTTCTTC. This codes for CASSLDPAGDYNEQFF.

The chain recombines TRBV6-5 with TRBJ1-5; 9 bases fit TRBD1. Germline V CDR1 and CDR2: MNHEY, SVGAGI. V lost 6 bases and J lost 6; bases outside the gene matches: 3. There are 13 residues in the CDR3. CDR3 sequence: CASSRDRAQPQHF. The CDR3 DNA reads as TGTGCCAGCAGCAGGGACAGGGCTCAGCCCCAGCATTTT.

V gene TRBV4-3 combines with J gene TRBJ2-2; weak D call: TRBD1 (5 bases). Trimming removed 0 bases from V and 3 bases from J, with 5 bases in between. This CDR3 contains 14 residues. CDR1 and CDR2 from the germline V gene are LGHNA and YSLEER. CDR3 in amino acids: CASSQDRDTGELFF. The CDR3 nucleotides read TGCGCCAGCAGCCAAGACAGGGACACCGGGGAGCTGTTTTTT.

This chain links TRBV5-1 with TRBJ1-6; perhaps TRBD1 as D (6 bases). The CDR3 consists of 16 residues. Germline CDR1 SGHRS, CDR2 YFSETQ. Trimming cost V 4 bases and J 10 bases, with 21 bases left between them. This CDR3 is CASSLNREGGGSPLHF. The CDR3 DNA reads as TGCGCCAGCAGCCTTAACAGGGAAGGCGGGGGATCACCCCTCCACTTT.

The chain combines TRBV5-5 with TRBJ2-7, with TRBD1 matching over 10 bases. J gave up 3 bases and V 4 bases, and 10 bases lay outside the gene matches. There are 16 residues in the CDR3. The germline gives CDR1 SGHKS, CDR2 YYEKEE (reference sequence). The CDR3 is CASSPTRTGGYYEQYF. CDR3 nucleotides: TGTGCCAGCAGCCCGACAAGGACAGGGGGGTACTACGAGCAGTACTTC.

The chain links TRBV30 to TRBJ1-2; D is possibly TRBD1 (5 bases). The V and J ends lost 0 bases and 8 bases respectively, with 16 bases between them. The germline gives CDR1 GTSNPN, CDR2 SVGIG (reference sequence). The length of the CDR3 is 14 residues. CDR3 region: CAWSVRGEDSGYTF. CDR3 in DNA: TGTGCCTGGAGTGTACGGGGGGAAGATTCGGGCTACACCTTC.

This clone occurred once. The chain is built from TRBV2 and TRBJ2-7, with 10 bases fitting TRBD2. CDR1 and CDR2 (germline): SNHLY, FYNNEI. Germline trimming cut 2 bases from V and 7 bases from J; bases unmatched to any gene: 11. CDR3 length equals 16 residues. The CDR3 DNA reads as TGTGCCAGCAGTGAAACTGTGTCTAGCGGGAGTTATGAGCAGTACTTC. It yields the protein CASSETVSSGSYEQYF. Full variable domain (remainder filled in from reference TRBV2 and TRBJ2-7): EPEVTQTPSHQVTQMGQEVILRCVPISNHLYFYWYRQILGQKVEFLVSFYNNEISEKSEIFDDQFSVERPDGSNFTLKIRSTKLEDSAMYFCASSETVSSGSYEQYFGPGTRLTVT.

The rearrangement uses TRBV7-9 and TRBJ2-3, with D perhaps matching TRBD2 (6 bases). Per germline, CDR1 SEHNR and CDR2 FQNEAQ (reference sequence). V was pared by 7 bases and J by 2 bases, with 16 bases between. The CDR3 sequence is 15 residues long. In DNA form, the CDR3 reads TGTGCCAGCAACCTTCGGGGCGGGAACACAGATACGCAGTATTTT. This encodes CASNLRGGNTDTQYF.

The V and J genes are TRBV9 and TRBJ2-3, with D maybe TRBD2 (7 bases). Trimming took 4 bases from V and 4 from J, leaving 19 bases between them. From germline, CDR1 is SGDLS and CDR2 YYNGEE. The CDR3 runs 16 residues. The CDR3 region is CASSPGGRGLSDTQYF. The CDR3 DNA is TGTGCCAGCAGCCCCGGGGGGCGGGGCTTGTCAGATACGCAGTATTTT.

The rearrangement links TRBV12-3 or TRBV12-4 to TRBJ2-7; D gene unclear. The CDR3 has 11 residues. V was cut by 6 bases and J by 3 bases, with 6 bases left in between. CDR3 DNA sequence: TGTGCCAGCAGCCGAGACTACGAGCAGTACTTC. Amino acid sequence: CASSRDYEQYF.

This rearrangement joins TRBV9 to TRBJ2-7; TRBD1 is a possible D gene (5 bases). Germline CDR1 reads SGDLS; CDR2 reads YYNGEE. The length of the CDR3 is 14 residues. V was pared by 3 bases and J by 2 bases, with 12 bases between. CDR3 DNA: TGTGCCAGCAGCGCGACAGCCACGGCCTACGAGCAGTACTTC. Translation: CASSATATAYEQYF.

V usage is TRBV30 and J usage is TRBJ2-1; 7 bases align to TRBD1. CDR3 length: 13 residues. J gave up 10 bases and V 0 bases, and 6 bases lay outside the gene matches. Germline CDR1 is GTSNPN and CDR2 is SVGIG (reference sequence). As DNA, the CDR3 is TGTGCCTGGAGTGTAGAGGGGGCAGGCGAGCAGTTCTTC. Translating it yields CAWSVEGAGEQFF.